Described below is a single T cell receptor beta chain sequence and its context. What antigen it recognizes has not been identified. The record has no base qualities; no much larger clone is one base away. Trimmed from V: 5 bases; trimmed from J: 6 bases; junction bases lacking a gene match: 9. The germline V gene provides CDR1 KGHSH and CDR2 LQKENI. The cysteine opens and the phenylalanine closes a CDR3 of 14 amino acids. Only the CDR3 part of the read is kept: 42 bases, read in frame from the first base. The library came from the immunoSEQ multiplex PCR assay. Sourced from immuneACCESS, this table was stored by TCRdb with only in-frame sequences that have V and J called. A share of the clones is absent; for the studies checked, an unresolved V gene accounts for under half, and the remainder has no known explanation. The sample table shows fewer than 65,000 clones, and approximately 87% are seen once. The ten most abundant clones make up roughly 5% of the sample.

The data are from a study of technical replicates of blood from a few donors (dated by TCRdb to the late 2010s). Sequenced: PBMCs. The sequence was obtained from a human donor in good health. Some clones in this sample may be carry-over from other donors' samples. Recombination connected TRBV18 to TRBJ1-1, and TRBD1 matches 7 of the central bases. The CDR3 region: CASSNDRVLAEAFF. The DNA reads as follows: TGTGCCAGCTCAAACGACAGGGTCCTAGCTGAAGCTTTCTTT.